This T cell receptor beta chain was captured by sequencing in a study of tumor-infiltrating lymphocytes in primary liver carcinoma. Study-wide background: Tumors measured roughly 4 to 11 cm and were stage T1-T3 N0M0. General study points: When set against blood, tumors had a significantly higher top-250-clone fraction (p = 0.039).

Per the germline V gene, CDR1 is SGHRS and CDR2 is YFSETQ. The CDR3 sequence is 14 residues long. The ends were cut back, 5 bases at V and 3 bases at J, with 15 bases in the middle. With regard to this clonotype: What it binds is unknown.

TCR beta cDNA was prepared out of approximately 470 ng total RNA by means of a constant-region primer. Slightly modified ARM-PCR with three nested multiplex PCR rounds yielded TCR beta libraries. The study ran its first two PCR rounds for roughly 10 cycles each, using TRBV1-TRBV30 forward primers and a C-beta reverse primer. Via MiXCR, TCRdb re-called the multiplex PCR reads, giving one row per CDR3 protein. The sample shows 90,000 to 100,000 distinct CDR3 sequences, roughly 69% of them seen only once. The approximately 17-32 mg bulk tissue piece was not sorted before simultaneous RNA and DNA extraction.

The source of this sequence is an older woman with primary liver carcinoma and hepatitis B virus infection. Source material: liver tumor tissue from sampling region 5. As to subset: tumor region T5, tumor centre. The chain has TRBV5-1 and TRBJ2-7; no clear D gene. CDR3 sequence reads: CASSPQSRVYEQYF. The CDR3 region has the DNA TGCGCCAGCAGTCCTCAGTCCCGTGTCTACGAGCAGTACTTC.